These 9 T cell receptor beta chains came from one sample sequenced in a study of CD8 T cells in ankylosing spondylitis. A single record per CDR3 protein comes from TCRdb applying MiXCR to the 5' RACE reads. The sample records 200,000 to 300,000 distinct CDR3 sequences, around 25% being singletons. Source material: blood, either unsorted or a sorted T cell fraction (not recorded which). These receptors were obtained from a male donor with ankylosing spondylitis or in good health (not recorded which).

The chain has TRBV20-1 and TRBJ2-5; D possibly corresponds to TRBD2 (5 bases). V lost 4 bases, J lost 0 bases, and 15 bases lay in between. Per germline, CDR1 DFQATT and CDR2 SNEGSKA (reference sequence). The CDR3 totals 15 residues. CDR3 in DNA: TGCAGTGCTACTGAACAACCGGACTACCAAGAGACCCAGTACTTC. Protein product: CSATEQPDYQETQYF.

This clonotype was seen ten or more times. The rearrangement links TRBV20-1 to TRBJ2-3; 7 bases line up with TRBD2. CDR1 and CDR2 from the germline V gene are DFQATT and SNEGSKA (reference sequence). The CDR3 consists of 15 residues. V shed 3 bases and J 2 bases; nucleotides not matched to a gene: 8. The CDR3 spells CSARPLARLTDTQYF. CDR3 sequence (DNA): TGCAGTGCTAGGCCACTAGCGAGACTCACAGATACGCAGTATTTT.

This chain joins TRBV6-1 and TRBJ2-7; tentative D call: TRBD2 (6 bases). This CDR3 region has 11 residues. V shed 7 bases and J shed 4 bases, with 8 bases lying between them. Germline V gene sequence: CDR1 MNHNS, CDR2 SASEGT. The CDR3, as DNA: TGTGCCAGCACGGGAGATTACGAGCAGTACTTC. Its protein product is CASTGDYEQYF.

The V gene is TRBV2, the J gene TRBJ2-5; maybe TRBD2 (6 bases). The CDR3 has 14 residues. Germline CDR1 is SNHLY and CDR2 is FYNNEI. V was pared by 4 bases and J by 3 bases, with 12 bases between. The CDR3 nucleotides are TGTGCCAGCAGTGGAATTAGCGGTAAAGAGACCCAGTACTTC. As protein: CASSGISGKETQYF.

The rearrangement links TRBV29-1 to TRBJ2-1, with D hard to call. The CDR3 has 14 amino acids. The ends were cut back, 7 bases at V and 8 bases at J, with 21 bases in the middle. CDR1 and CDR2 from the germline V gene are SQVTM and ANQGSEA. This CDR3 is CSALSGQALDEQFF. CDR3 DNA sequence: TGCAGCGCCCTATCTGGGCAGGCGTTGGATGAGCAGTTCTTC.

The V gene is TRBV20-1, the J gene TRBJ2-3, with 8 bases identical to TRBD2. CDR1 and CDR2 (germline): DFQATT, SNEGSKA (reference sequence). The ends lost 5 bases at V and 5 bases at J; junction bases unmatched: 6. This CDR3 comprises 13 residues. The CDR3 region has the DNA TGCAGTGCTTCGGGGGGGCTTGGAGATACGCAGTATTTT. It codes for CSASGGLGDTQYF.

This clonotype was found many times. V gene TRBV14 combines with J gene TRBJ2-5; D might be TRBD1 or TRBD2, each matching 6 bases. This CDR3 contains 13 residues. CDR1 SGHDN and CDR2 FVKESK come from the germline V gene. The germline V and J ends were trimmed by 1 base and 9 bases, with 12 bases remaining between them. The CDR3 spells CASSQVLGGPQYF. The CDR3 DNA follows: TGTGCCAGCAGCCAAGTTTTGGGGGGCCCCCAGTACTTC.

This clonotype was recorded at least ten times. One end of the junction fails to match germline, which may point to a read error. The V call is TRBV4-2, the J call TRBJ1-5, with D hard to call. This CDR3 contains 17 residues. CDR1 is LGHNA, CDR2 YNFKEQ, per germline. CDR3 amino acids: CASSQNVAADSNQTQHF. The CDR3 nucleotides read TGTGCCAGCAGCCAAAACGTGGCGGCGGATAGCAATCAGACCCAGCATTTT.

This clonotype was recorded at least ten times. This CDR3 is CASSSLLDYTEAFF. Written as DNA, the CDR3 is TGCGCCAGCAGCTCCCTCCTCGATTACACTGAAGCTTTCTTT. The chain has TRBV5-1 and TRBJ1-1, with D uncertain. V lost 3 bases and J lost 3, with 12 bases in between. Germline V gene sequence: CDR1 SGHRS, CDR2 YFSETQ. The CDR3 spans 14 residues. Variable domain in full (rest from reference TRBV5-1 and TRBJ1-1): KAGVTQTPRYLIKTRGQQVTLSCSPISGHRSVSWYQQTPGQGLQFLFEYFSETQRNKGNFPGRFSGRQFSNSRSEMNVSTLELGDSALYLCASSSLLDYTEAFFGQGTRLTVV.